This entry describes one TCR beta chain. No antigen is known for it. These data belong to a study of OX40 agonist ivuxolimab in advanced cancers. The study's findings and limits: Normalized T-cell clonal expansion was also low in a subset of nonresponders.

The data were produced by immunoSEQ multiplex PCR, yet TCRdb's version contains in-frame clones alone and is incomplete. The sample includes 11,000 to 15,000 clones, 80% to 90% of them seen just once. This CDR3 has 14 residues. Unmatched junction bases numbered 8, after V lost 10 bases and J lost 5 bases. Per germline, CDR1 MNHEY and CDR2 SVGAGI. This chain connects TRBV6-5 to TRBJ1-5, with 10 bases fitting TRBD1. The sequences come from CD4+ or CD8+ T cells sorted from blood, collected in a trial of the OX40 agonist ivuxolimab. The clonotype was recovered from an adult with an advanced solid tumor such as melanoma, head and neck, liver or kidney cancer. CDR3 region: CATGRDRGDQPQHF. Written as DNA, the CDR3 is TGTGCCACCGGCCGGGACAGGGGCGATCAGCCCCAGCATTTT.